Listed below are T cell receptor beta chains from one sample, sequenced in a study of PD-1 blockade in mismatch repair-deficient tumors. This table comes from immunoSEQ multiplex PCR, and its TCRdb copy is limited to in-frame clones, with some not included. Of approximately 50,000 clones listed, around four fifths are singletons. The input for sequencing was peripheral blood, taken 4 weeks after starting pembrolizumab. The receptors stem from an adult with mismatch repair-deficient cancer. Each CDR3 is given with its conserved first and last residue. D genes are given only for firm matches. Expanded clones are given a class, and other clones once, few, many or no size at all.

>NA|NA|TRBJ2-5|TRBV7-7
CASSVSRENQETQYF
TGTGCTAGCAGCGTATCCCGGGAAAATCAAGAGACCCAGTACTTC
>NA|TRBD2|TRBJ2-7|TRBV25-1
CASRPGTSGPYEQYF
TGTGCCAGCAGACCCGGAACTAGCGGACCCTACGAGCAGTACTTC
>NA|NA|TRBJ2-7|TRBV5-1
CASRGDGASEQYF
TGCGCCAGCAGGGGGGACGGAGCCAGCGAGCAGTACTTC
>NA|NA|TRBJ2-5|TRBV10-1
CASSVTPQETQYF
TGCGCCAGCAGTGTCACCCCGCAAGAGACCCAGTACTTC
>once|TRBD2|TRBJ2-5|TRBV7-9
CASSFTSGSETQYF
TGTGCCAGCAGCTTCACTAGCGGGAGCGAGACCCAGTACTTC
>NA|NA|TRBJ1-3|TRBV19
CASSMFVQLNSGNTIYF
TGTGCCAGTAGTATGTTTGTACAGCTGAACTCTGGAAACACCATATATTTT
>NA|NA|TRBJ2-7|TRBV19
CASSIRGDSYEQYF
TGTGCCAGTAGTATAAGAGGGGACTCCTACGAGCAGTACTTC
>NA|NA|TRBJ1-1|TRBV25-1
CASSTGMNTEAFF
TGTGCCAGCAGCACCGGGATGAACACTGAAGCTTTCTTT
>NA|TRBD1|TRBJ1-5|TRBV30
CAWSALTGLSNQPQHF
TGTGCCTGGAGTGCGTTGACAGGGCTGAGCAATCAGCCCCAGCATTTT
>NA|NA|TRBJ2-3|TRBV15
CATSTQMGVDTQYF
TGTGCCACCAGCACCCAGATGGGGGTAGATACGCAGTATTTT
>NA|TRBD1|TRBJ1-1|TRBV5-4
CASSGGGTGGPGGLF
TGTGCCAGCAGCGGGGGGGGGACAGGGGGCCCTGGGGGTCTCTTT
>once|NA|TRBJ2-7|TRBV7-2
CASSPTSYEQYF
TGTGCCAGCAGCCCCACCAGCTACGAGCAGTACTTC
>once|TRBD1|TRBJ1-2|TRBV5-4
CASSSLELASGGNYGYTF
TGTGCCAGCAGCTCCTTGGAATTGGCGTCAGGGGGCAACTATGGCTACACCTTC
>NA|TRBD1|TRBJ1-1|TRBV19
CASSIAPGQGVAFF
TGTGCCAGTAGTATAGCTCCGGGACAGGGTGTAGCTTTCTTT
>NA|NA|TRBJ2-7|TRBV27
CASIHSSYEQYF
TGTGCCAGCATCCATAGCTCCTACGAGCAGTACTTC
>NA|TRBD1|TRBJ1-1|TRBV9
CASSVGPGGDGTEAFF
TGTGCCAGCAGCGTAGGGCCAGGGGGCGATGGCACTGAAGCTTTCTTT
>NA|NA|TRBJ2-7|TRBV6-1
CASSERSLSYEQYF
TGTGCCAGCAGTGAAAGGAGTCTCTCCTACGAGCAGTACTTC
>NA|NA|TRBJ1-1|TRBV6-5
CASSYKGQNTEAFF
TGTGCCAGCAGTTACAAGGGGCAGAACACTGAAGCTTTCTTT
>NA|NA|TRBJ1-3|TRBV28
CASSSPTGRSGNTIYF
TGTGCCAGCAGCTCACCTACAGGGAGGTCTGGAAACACCATATATTTT
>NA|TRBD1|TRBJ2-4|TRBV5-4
CASSLAGGTGGNIQYF
TGTGCCAGCAGCTTGGCTGGAGGGACAGGGGGCAACATTCAGTACTTC
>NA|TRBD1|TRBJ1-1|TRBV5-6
CASSLDGTGGGTEAFF
TGTGCCAGCAGCTTGGATGGGACAGGGGGAGGCACTGAAGCTTTCTTT
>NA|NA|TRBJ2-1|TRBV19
CASSIGSDSYNEQFF
TGTGCCAGTAGTATCGGGTCGGACAGTTACAATGAGCAGTTCTTC
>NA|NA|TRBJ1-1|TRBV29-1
CSVVGRVNTEAFF
TGCAGCGTAGTGGGTAGGGTGAACACTGAAGCTTTCTTT
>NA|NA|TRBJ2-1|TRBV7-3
CASSLGSSSYNEQFF
TGTGCCAGCAGCCTAGGGTCGAGCTCCTACAATGAGCAGTTCTTC
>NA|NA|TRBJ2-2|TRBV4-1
CASSPGTFLTGELFF
TGCGCCAGCAGCCCCGGGACTTTTCTTACCGGGGAGCTGTTTTTT
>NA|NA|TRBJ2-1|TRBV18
CASSPVATRFYNEQFF
TGTGCCAGCTCACCAGTTGCGACGAGATTCTACAATGAGCAGTTCTTC
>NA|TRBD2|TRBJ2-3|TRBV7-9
CASSFPREGTQYF
TGTGCCAGCAGCTTCCCGCGGGAGGGTACGCAGTATTTT
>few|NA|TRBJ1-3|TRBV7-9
CASSSANGNTIYF
TGTGCCAGCAGCTCGGCGAATGGAAACACCATATATTTT
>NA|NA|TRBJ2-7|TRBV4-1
CASSQSSDSYEQYF
TGCGCCAGCAGCCAATCTAGCGACTCCTACGAGCAGTACTTC
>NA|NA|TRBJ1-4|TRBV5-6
CASSLLAGGKEKLFF
TGTGCCAGCAGCTTATTAGCCGGGGGCAAGGAAAAACTGTTTTTT
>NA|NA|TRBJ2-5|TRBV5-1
CASSLAGRGQETQYF
TGCGCCAGCAGCTTGGCCGGCAGAGGCCAAGAGACCCAGTACTTC
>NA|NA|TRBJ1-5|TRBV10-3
CAIKNGGELYQPQHF
TGTGCCATCAAAAACGGGGGCGAGCTTTATCAGCCCCAGCATTTT
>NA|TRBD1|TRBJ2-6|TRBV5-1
CASSGNRGGANVLTF
TGCGCCAGCAGCGGCAACAGGGGTGGGGCCAACGTCCTGACTTTC
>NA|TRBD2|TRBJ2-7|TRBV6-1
CASSESPGGGYEQYF
TGTGCCAGCAGTGAATCCCCCGGGGGGGGCTACGAGCAGTACTTC
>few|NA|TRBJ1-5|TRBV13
CASSWGGIRGQPQHF
TGTGCCAGCAGCTGGGGGGGGATTCGAGGACAGCCCCAGCATTTT
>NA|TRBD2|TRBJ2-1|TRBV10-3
CASKAGEQNNEQFF
TGTGCCTCCAAAGCGGGAGAGCAGAACAATGAGCAGTTCTTC
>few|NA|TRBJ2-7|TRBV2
CASKVDRTYEQYF
TGTGCCAGCAAGGTGGACAGAACCTACGAGCAGTACTTC
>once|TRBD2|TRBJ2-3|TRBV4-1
CASSQVLAGTDTQYF
TGCGCCAGCAGCCAAGTACTAGCGGGCACAGATACGCAGTATTTT
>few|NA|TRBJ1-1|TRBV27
CASSLGTEAFF
TGTGCCAGCAGTTTAGGAACTGAAGCTTTCTTT
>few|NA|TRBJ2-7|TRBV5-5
CASSYFGGGGEQYF
TGTGCCAGCAGCTACTTTGGAGGGGGCGGGGAGCAGTACTTC
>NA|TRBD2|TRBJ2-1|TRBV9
CASSVGTSGLEEQFF
TGTGCCAGCAGCGTAGGGACTAGCGGGTTAGAAGAGCAGTTCTTC
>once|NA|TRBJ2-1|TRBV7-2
CASSLTPGSSYNEQFF
TGTGCCAGCAGCTTAACCCCCGGTAGCTCCTACAATGAGCAGTTCTTC
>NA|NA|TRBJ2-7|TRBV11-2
CASSLDPVPYEQYF
TGTGCCAGCAGCTTAGATCCGGTCCCCTACGAGCAGTACTTC
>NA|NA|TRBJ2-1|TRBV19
CASSIMAGLNNEQFF
TGTGCCAGTAGTATTATGGCAGGCTTAAACAATGAGCAGTTCTTC
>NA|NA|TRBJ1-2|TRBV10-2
CASSELGAGGGYTF
TGCGCCAGCAGTGAGTTGGGGGCTGGTGGTGGCTACACCTTC
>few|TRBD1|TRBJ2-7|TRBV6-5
CASNKDRGSSYEQYF
TGTGCCAGCAATAAAGACAGGGGGAGTTCCTACGAGCAGTACTTC
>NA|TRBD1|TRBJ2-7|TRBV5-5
CASSLWDRAKEQYF
TGTGCCAGCAGCTTGTGGGACAGGGCGAAAGAGCAGTACTTC
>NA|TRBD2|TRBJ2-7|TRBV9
CASSLLAGSSYEQYF
TGTGCCAGCAGCTTACTAGCGGGTTCGTCCTACGAGCAGTACTTC
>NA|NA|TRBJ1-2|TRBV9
CASSVDAAHYGYTF
TGTGCCAGCAGCGTAGACGCAGCTCACTATGGCTACACCTTC
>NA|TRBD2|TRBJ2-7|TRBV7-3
CASSLEGGRAGYEQYF
TGTGCCAGCAGCTTAGAGGGCGGGAGGGCCGGCTACGAGCAGTACTTC
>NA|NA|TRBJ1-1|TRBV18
CASSPKKNTEAFF
TGTGCCAGCTCACCTAAGAAGAACACTGAAGCTTTCTTT
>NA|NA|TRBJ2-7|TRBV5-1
CASRSQQGGYEQYF
TGCGCCAGCAGATCCCAACAGGGGGGGTACGAGCAGTACTTC
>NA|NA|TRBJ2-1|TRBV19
CASRKGAGYNEQFF
TGTGCCAGTAGAAAGGGTGCGGGCTACAATGAGCAGTTCTTC
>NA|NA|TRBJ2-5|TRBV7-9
CASSLGGWQETQYF
TGTGCCAGCAGCTTAGGGGGCTGGCAAGAGACCCAGTACTTC